This T cell receptor beta chain appears in the sequencing data of a study of beta chain features in type 1 diabetes. Deletions cut 2 bases from V and 6 bases from J, with 19 bases between. This CDR3 contains 16 residues. In germline, CDR1 is SGHDN, CDR2 FVKESK. Of the isolated RNA, all was reverse transcribed, and so the sequenced material was expressed TCRB transcripts. Libraries were prepared by immunoSEQ multiplex PCR; TCRdb keeps only in-frame clonotypes and omits some of them. The sample records more than 350,000 clones, about an eighth being singletons. This chain joins TRBV14 and TRBJ1-2; D is ambiguous. The TCR was taken from a woman aged 18-29 years in good health. Source material: naive CD4+ T cells from blood. The DNA for the CDR3 is TGTGCCAGCAGCCAATCCCGGCCGACGTTAGGAGATGGCTACACCTTC. The encoded protein is CASSQSRPTLGDGYTF.